This record concerns one TCR beta chain sequence. The target antigen is unknown. The data were obtained in a study of cytomegalovirus exposure and HLA in healthy donors. Study information: Genotyping showed 70% to 90% of 398 donors falling in the Caucasian-associated ancestry cluster. General study results and limits: Presence/absence comparisons presumed near-even sequencing depth among donors. The records held CMV serostatus as the only immune exposure information.

Primers for the PCR totalled 60 Vbeta and 13 Jbeta. Assay used: immunoSEQ multiplex PCR; TCRdb lists only in-frame clones, some missing. The table lists fewer than 250,000 clones, about 80% of them singletons. Looked up from germline, CDR1 is MNHNS and CDR2 is SASEGT. This CDR3 is 14 amino acids long. The chain carries TRBV6-1 and TRBJ2-5; 9 nucleotides line up with TRBD1. Gene TRBJ2-7 matches the end of the DNA better, so the J call may be wrong. The specimen was PBMCs. This sequence was found in a woman aged 50 to 60 in good health and CMV-seropositive. CDR3 coding DNA: TGTGCCAGCAGTGAAGACGGGACAGGGAGCGAGCAGTACTTC. It specifies CASSEDGTGSEQYF.